A selection of T cell receptor beta chains follows, all from one sample in a study of control samples from healthy donors and cancer patients. TCRdb keeps only in-frame clones here, not all; method: immunoSEQ multiplex PCR. Of around 230,000 clones listed, roughly 94% are singletons. The sequenced sample consisted of blood. The receptors were gathered from a man aged 50-59 years in good health. Each CDR3 is given with its conserved first and last residue. The order of the fields is J gene, D gene, clone size, V gene, CDR3 protein, CDR3 DNA. A D gene is named only where the DNA matches it firmly. Clone size appears in some rows only: once, few, many, or a class for an expanded clone.

TRBJ1-3,-,-,TRBV2,CASSYSGNTIYF,TGTGCCAGCAGTTACTCTGGAAACACCATATATTTT
TRBJ2-3,-,few,TRBV6-5,CASSYAFTGADTQYF,TGTGCCAGCAGTTACGCCTTTACTGGGGCGGATACGCAGTATTTT
TRBJ2-2,TRBD2,-,TRBV5-1,CASSVLAENTGELFF,TGCGCCAGCAGCGTGCTAGCGGAGAACACCGGGGAGCTGTTTTTT
TRBJ1-2,-,-,TRBV11-2,CASSQGLALSSGYTF,TGTGCCAGCAGCCAGGGACTTGCGTTATCGAGTGGCTACACCTTC
TRBJ2-7,-,-,TRBV5-1,CASRAAPYEQYF,TGCGCCAGCCGGGCGGCCCCCTACGAGCAGTACTTC
TRBJ1-2,-,-,TRBV10-3,CATSQGLGYGYTF,TGTGCCACCTCACAGGGTTTAGGCTATGGCTACACCTTC
TRBJ1-5,TRBD1,-,TRBV19,CASSIRQGYQPQHF,TGTGCCAGTAGTATAAGACAGGGATACCAGCCCCAGCATTTT
TRBJ2-1,-,-,TRBV19,CATAGQFNEQFF,TGTGCCACCGCCGGGCAGTTTAATGAGCAGTTCTTC
TRBJ1-2,-,-,TRBV23-1,CASSQSGGYTF,TGCGCCAGCAGTCAATCAGGTGGCTACACCTTC
TRBJ1-1,-,-,TRBV10-2,CASTKGGQDGDTEAFF,TGCGCCAGCACAAAGGGAGGCCAGGATGGAGACACTGAAGCTTTCTTT
TRBJ1-1,-,-,TRBV15,CATSRAHRELNTEAFF,TGTGCCACCAGCAGAGCCCACAGAGAATTGAACACTGAAGCTTTCTTT
TRBJ2-3,TRBD2,-,TRBV7-3,CASSLSQGSGEDTQYF,TGTGCCAGCAGCTTAAGCCAGGGTAGCGGGGAGGATACGCAGTATTTT
TRBJ1-3,-,-,TRBV6-5,CASIPRGSGNTIYF,TGTGCCAGCATCCCACGGGGCTCTGGAAACACCATATATTTT
TRBJ2-7,-,-,TRBV30,CAWSAPLAGPLGYEQYF,TGTGCCTGGAGTGCCCCTTTGGCGGGGCCGCTAGGATACGAGCAGTACTTC
TRBJ2-1,-,-,TRBV2,CASSGTLYNEQFF,TGTGCCAGCAGCGGGACACTGTACAATGAGCAGTTCTTC
TRBJ2-1,-,-,TRBV11-3,CASSLDQVGVGRNEQFF,TGTGCCAGCAGCTTAGATCAAGTGGGGGTGGGTCGCAATGAGCAGTTCTTC
TRBJ2-2,-,-,TRBV9,CASSVGEGNTGELFF,TGTGCCAGCAGCGTAGGCGAAGGGAACACCGGGGAGCTGTTTTTT
TRBJ1-2,-,-,TRBV12-1,CASSFETPYYGYTF,TGTGCCAGCAGCTTCGAAACACCCTACTATGGCTACACCTTC
TRBJ1-3,-,-,TRBV30,CAWSPQGGNTIYF,TGTGCCTGGAGCCCCCAGGGTGGAAACACCATATATTTT
TRBJ1-1,-,-,TRBV3-1/TRBV3-2,CASSARVANTEAFF,TGTGCCAGCAGCGCCCGCGTGGCGAACACTGAAGCTTTCTTT
TRBJ2-3,TRBD2,-,TRBV19,CASSMARVAGATDTQYF,TGTGCCAGTAGTATGGCAAGGGTAGCGGGGGCCACAGATACGCAGTATTTT
TRBJ1-2,-,-,TRBV6-5,CASSYSGATGYTF,TGTGCCAGCAGTTACTCGGGGGCAACTGGCTACACCTTC
TRBJ1-1,-,-,TRBV19,CASSVTSEAFF,TGTGCCAGTAGTGTGACATCTGAAGCTTTCTTT
TRBJ1-1,TRBD1,-,TRBV5-1,CASSSTGGSPEAFF,TGCGCCAGCAGCTCGACAGGGGGCTCGCCTGAAGCTTTCTTT